This TCR beta chain was captured by sequencing in a study of cytomegalovirus exposure and HLA in healthy donors. This clone appeared once. What it binds is not known. Notes on the study in general: A likely sequencing artifact accounted for one observed cluster of highly shared sequence variants.

The PCR made use of 60 Vbeta and 13 Jbeta primers. In the original analysis: About 9.9 million of the 80 million or so unique TCR beta chains counted in a later analysis were shared. Using immunoSEQ multiplex PCR, the repertoire was profiled, and TCRdb retains in-frame clones only, with some absent. The V and J calls and clone size come from that table; D and trimming were worked out from the DNA. The data contain about 140,000 clones, roughly 80% of them singletons. This CDR3 has 15 amino acids. Trimming took 5 bases from V and 6 from J, leaving 14 bases between them. Germline CDR1 and CDR2: SNHLY and FYNNEI.

The genes are TRBV2 and TRBJ1-6; the D is unclear. Material: PBMCs. The clonotype comes from a man aged 18 to 29 in good health and CMV-seronegative. For the CDR3, the DNA is TGTGCCAGCAGTAACAGCCCTGTGGGTAATTCACCCCTCCACTTT. Residues: CASSNSPVGNSPLHF. Using reference TRBV2 and TRBJ1-6 for the parts outside the CDR3, the full variable domain is EPEVTQTPSHQVTQMGQEVILRCVPISNHLYFYWYRQILGQKVEFLVSFYNNEISEKSEIFDDQFSVERPDGSNFTLKIRSTKLEDSAMYFCASSNSPVGNSPLHFGNGTRLTVT.